The source of this TCR beta chain is a study of CD8 T cells in ankylosing spondylitis (dated by TCRdb to about 2017). For context, the study as a whole: To find TCR variants linked to disease, the study profiled T cell receptor beta repertoires in ankylosing spondylitis patients and healthy donors. In total, the full study cohort was made up of approximately 99 healthy donors and about two dozen ankylosing spondylitis patients. Peripheral blood was sampled, and synovial fluid was additionally collected from ankylosing spondylitis patients. Paper-wide results and their limitations: The disease-linked clones were reported to be significantly enriched in matched synovial fluid samples from ankylosing spondylitis patients. Some motif variants were previously reported in synovial fluid and blood of reactive arthritis patients, suggesting common disease-initiation mechanisms. In peripheral blood, the disease-linked clones were found at relatively low frequencies and had a CD8+ phenotype. Blood from ankylosing spondylitis patients appeared to be characterized by a TCR beta motif made up of several highly homologous amino acid variants.

About this clonotype: Its antigen remains undetermined. Base qualities are not at hand, and no much larger clone is one base apart.

CDR1 MDHEN and CDR2 SYDVKM were looked up in the germline V gene. Counted from cysteine to phenylalanine, this CDR3 has 15 amino acids. The only DNA kept is the CDR3, 45 bases in frame from the first base. V and J are truncated by 3 bases and 0 bases respectively, leaving an intervening sequence of 9 bases. Sequencer: Illumina HiSeq 2500. TCR beta libraries were prepared by quantitative 5'-RACE with molecular barcodes. The published analysis was carried out like this. To identify disease-linked TCR variants, a new computational method was used, one built on a probabilistic model of VDJ rearrangement. TCRdb redid the processing of the public reads, applying fastp at Q25 and MiXCR, and retained in-frame beta chains. Rows merge per CDR3 protein into single entries with the most common DNA and genes. These V and J calls originate from TCRdb's pipeline instead of the authors' own analysis. The table for this sample lists over 600,000 distinct CDR3 sequences; over 15% of them were counted only once. Around a fifth of the sample belongs to the ten largest clones.

Material: blood, either unsorted or a sorted T cell fraction (not recorded which). The source of this sequence is a male donor with ankylosing spondylitis. Rearrangement joined TRBV28 to TRBJ1-3; no D gene call is confident. The CDR3 protein is CASSLRVNSGNTIYF. The nucleotide sequence reads TGTGCCAGCAGTTTGAGGGTCAACTCTGGAAACACCATATATTTT.